A single sample gave rise to the 29 T cell receptor beta chains below, sequenced in a study of cytomegalovirus exposure and HLA in healthy donors. The PCR ran on 60 Vbeta and 13 Jbeta primers. Profiling relied on immunoSEQ multiplex PCR, and the TCRdb table lists in-frame clones only, not all of them. The sample shows roughly 180,000 clones, just under 80% of them seen only once. Sample: PBMCs. The receptors derive from a female donor in good health and CMV-seronegative.

This clone was recorded once. The chain couples TRBV10-3 to TRBJ2-7, with 7 bases lining up with TRBD1. The CDR3 sequence is 14 residues long. V dropped 7 bases and J dropped 0; count of bases not matched to a gene: 6. CDR1 and CDR2 from the germline V gene are ENHRY and SYGVKD. Written as DNA, the CDR3 is TGTGCCATCAATTCAGGGGGATCCTCCTACGAGCAGTACTTC. Residues: CAINSGGSSYEQYF.

The chain employs TRBV7-2 and TRBJ2-7; 9 bases map to TRBD2. The CDR3 is 16 residues long. After removal of 5 bases from V and 3 bases from J, the junction contained 11 bases not matched to a gene. Looked up from germline, CDR1 is SGHTA and CDR2 is FQGNSA. The CDR3 reads CASSKVHLAGHYEQYF. CDR3 nucleotides: TGTGCCAGCAGCAAAGTCCACCTAGCGGGACACTACGAGCAGTACTTC.

The chain is built from TRBV29-1 and TRBJ2-7; 9 bases are a match to TRBD2. This CDR3 is 13 amino acids long. CDR1 is SQVTM and CDR2 is ANQGSEA in the germline V gene. With V trimmed by 3 bases and J by 7 bases, 7 bases remained unmatched. The DNA of the CDR3 is TGCAGCGTTGACCGTAGCGGGAGTAAGGAGCAGTACTTC. Its translation: CSVDRSGSKEQYF.

The chain joins TRBV9 to TRBJ1-1, with no clear D. The CDR3 spans 13 residues. V lost 2 bases and J lost 3, with 8 bases in between. CDR1 and CDR2 from the germline V gene are SGDLS and YYNGEE. In DNA form, the CDR3 reads TGTGCCAGCAGCGTTCAATTAGACACTGAAGCTTTCTTT. Protein product: CASSVQLDTEAFF.

This clone was found once. The rearrangement links TRBV6-1 to TRBJ1-2; D is possibly TRBD1 (5 bases). The CDR3 runs 11 residues. Trimming pared 9 bases from V and 6 bases from J, leaving 11 bases between. Germline-derived CDR1 and CDR2 are MNHNS and SASEGT. The CDR3 DNA reads as TGTGCCAGTGAGGGAGGGGATGGCTACACCTTC. Translating gives CASEGGDGYTF.

Of note for this clone: Within the sample, other DNA sequences also encode this same CDR3. The chain combines TRBV25-1 with TRBJ2-5; D remains unclear. Germline values: CDR1 MGHDK, CDR2 SYGVNS. CDR3 size: 12 residues. V was pared by 4 bases and J by 5 bases, with 8 bases between. This CDR3 reads CASSAPRETQYF. DNA of the CDR3: TGTGCCAGCAGTGCCCCCAGGGAGACCCAGTACTTC.

The chain has TRBV11-2 and TRBJ2-2; no firm D call. Germline V gene sequence: CDR1 SGHAT, CDR2 FQNNGV. The CDR3 sequence is 13 residues long. The V end was cut by 6 bases, the J end by 2 bases, with 7 bases between. The CDR3 bases are TGTGCCAGCAGACTTCATAACACCGGGGAGCTGTTTTTT. It translates to CASRLHNTGELFF.

This chain connects TRBV29-1 to TRBJ2-3, with 7 bases that match TRBD1. Germline CDR1 is SQVTM and CDR2 is ANQGSEA. CDR3 size: 15 residues. Trimming removed 5 bases from V and 4 bases from J; junction bases left unmatched: 12. The CDR3 region has the DNA TGCAGCGTTTCGGGGTGGGACAGCCCCGCAGATACGCAGTATTTT. Amino acids: CSVSGWDSPADTQYF.

The chain is built from TRBV9 and TRBJ2-5, with 7 bases that match TRBD2. The better agreement between TRBJ2-7 and the DNA end casts doubt on the J call. This CDR3 has 15 residues. CDR1 SGDLS and CDR2 YYNGEE come from the germline V gene. CDR3 nucleotide sequence: TGTGCCAGCAGCGTAGGGGAGGGGACCTCCTACGAGCAGTACTTC. Protein: CASSVGEGTSYEQYF.

The chain recombines TRBV6-1 with TRBJ1-3; weak D call: TRBD1 (6 bases). This CDR3 has 14 residues. The germline V and J ends were trimmed by 2 bases and 1 base, with 6 bases remaining between them. Germline V CDR1 and CDR2: MNHNS, SASEGT. The DNA of the CDR3 is TGTGCCAGCAGTGAACAGGGGTCTGGAAACACCATATATTTT. It encodes CASSEQGSGNTIYF.

The chain uses TRBV7-3 and TRBJ2-5, with D tentatively TRBD1 (6 bases). Germline values: CDR1 SGHTA, CDR2 FQGTGA. The CDR3 is 14 residues long. Trimming removed 2 bases at V and 0 bases at J, with 7 bases between. The CDR3 DNA reads TGTGCCAGCAGCTTATCAGGGGACCAAGAGACCCAGTACTTC. Amino acids: CASSLSGDQETQYF. Filled out from reference TRBV7-3 and TRBJ2-5, the complete variable domain reads GAGVSQTPSNKVTEKGKYVELRCDPISGHTALYWYRQSLGQGPEFLIYFQGTGAADDSGLPNDRFFAVRPEGSVSTLKIQRTERGDSAVYLCASSLSGDQETQYFGPGTRLLVL.

The count of this clone is one. The V and J genes are TRBV2 and TRBJ1-1; a weak D match, TRBD1 (5 bases). V was trimmed by 7 bases and J by 4 bases, leaving 13 bases between them. This CDR3 contains 13 residues. Germline CDR1 is SNHLY and CDR2 is FYNNEI. As DNA, the CDR3 is TGTGCCAGCAAATCGGGGGGTGGCACTGAAGCTTTCTTT. Encoded protein: CASKSGGGTEAFF.

The table lists this clone with a few counts. This rearrangement joins TRBV5-6 to TRBJ2-7; D is unclear. The CDR3 contains 14 residues. V lost 0 bases to trimming and J lost 0 bases, with 7 bases between them. Germline CDR1 reads SGHDT; CDR2 reads YYEEEE. The CDR3 loop reads CASSLASSSYEQYF. The DNA for the CDR3 is TGTGCCAGCAGCTTGGCGTCTAGCTCCTACGAGCAGTACTTC.

The genes are TRBV29-1 and TRBJ2-7; maybe TRBD1 (6 bases). CDR1 SQVTM and CDR2 ANQGSEA come from the germline V gene. Trimming shortened V by 7 bases and J by 5 bases, and 18 bases separated the two germline ends. The CDR3 spans 13 residues. CDR3 loop: CSAAIETGDEQYF. The CDR3 DNA is TGCAGCGCAGCGATAGAGACAGGCGACGAGCAGTACTTC.

CDR3 loop: CASSTTGGLGEKLFF. In DNA form, the CDR3 reads TGTGCCAGCAGCACCACAGGGGGCTTGGGTGAAAAACTGTTTTTT. This chain links TRBV7-9 with TRBJ1-4, with TRBD1 identical over 9 bases. The J segment lost 7 bases and the V segment lost 5 bases, leaving 8 bases of the junction unmatched. This CDR3 contains 15 residues. Per the germline V gene, CDR1 is SEHNR and CDR2 is FQNEAQ (reference sequence).

This chain joins TRBV14 and TRBJ2-5; D is perhaps TRBD2 (5 bases). Matching the DNA end better, TRBJ2-7 makes the J call doubtful. The CDR3 extends over 15 amino acids. CDR1 is SGHDN and CDR2 is FVKESK in the germline V gene. The CDR3 coding sequence is TGTGCCAGCAGCCAAGATCGGACTTTCTCCTACGAGCAGTACTTC. Amino acids: CASSQDRTFSYEQYF.

The V call is TRBV27, the J call TRBJ1-2; 9 bases align to TRBD1. With 5 bases clipped from V and 2 bases from J, the junction kept 0 bases outside the gene matches. The CDR3 runs 13 residues. Germline V gene data show CDR1 as MNHEY and CDR2 as SMNVEV (reference sequence). For the CDR3, the DNA is TGTGCCAGCAGTGGACAGGGGAACTATGGCTACACCTTC. This encodes CASSGQGNYGYTF.

This clone was detected once. This rearrangement joins TRBV5-4 to TRBJ2-7; 11 nucleotides match TRBD2. The germline V gene has CDR1 SGHNT and CDR2 YYREEE (reference sequence). This CDR3 spans 16 amino acids. V dropped 4 bases and J dropped 4; count of bases not matched to a gene: 10. CDR3 protein: CASSATTSGREYEQYF. CDR3 sequence (DNA): TGTGCCAGCAGCGCCACTACTAGCGGGAGAGAGTACGAGCAGTACTTC.

The rearrangement links TRBV19 to TRBJ2-1; no clear D gene. Germline V gene data show CDR1 as LNHDA and CDR2 as SQIVND (reference sequence). This CDR3 spans 12 amino acids. V lost 5 bases and J 6 bases, leaving 8 bases between the germline ends. CDR3 residues: CASSPHSNEQFF. The CDR3 DNA follows: TGTGCCAGTAGTCCTCATAGCAATGAGCAGTTCTTC.

The chain links TRBV6-1 to TRBJ2-7; a possible D gene is TRBD2 (7 bases). CDR1 and CDR2 (germline): MNHNS, SASEGT. V was trimmed by 2 bases and J by 6 bases, leaving 20 bases between them. The CDR3 is 16 residues long. This CDR3 reads CASSEWLAGGGGEQYF. The CDR3 nucleotides read TGTGCCAGCAGTGAATGGTTAGCGGGCGGAGGGGGCGAGCAGTACTTC.

This clone was counted a single time. The junction differs from germline at one of its ends, possibly a read error. The rearrangement links TRBV15 to TRBJ2-5, with D tentatively TRBD2 (6 bases). The J call may be mistaken, given a closer DNA end match to TRBJ2-7. The CDR3 is made up of 16 amino acids. Per the germline V gene, CDR1 is LNHNV and CDR2 is YYDKDF (reference sequence). This CDR3 is CATSGDGAGSSYEQYF. Written as DNA, the CDR3 is TGTGCCACCAGCGGAGACGGGGCGGGGTCCTCCTACGAGCAGTACTTC.

This clone turned up a few times. The rearrangement joins TRBV30 to TRBJ1-1; 7 positions match TRBD1. The CDR3 length is 15 residues. V lost 4 bases, J lost 7 bases, and 15 bases stayed unmatched. CDR1 is GTSNPN and CDR2 is SVGIG in the germline V gene (reference sequence). The CDR3 region is CAWTPLDRADGEAFF. The CDR3 DNA is TGTGCCTGGACCCCACTTGACAGGGCGGATGGTGAAGCTTTCTTT.

This clone was recorded only once. CDR3 sequence: CASSVDTSGNYEQYF. The CDR3 DNA is TGTGCCAGCAGCGTAGACACTAGCGGGAACTACGAGCAGTACTTC. V is TRBV9 and J is TRBJ2-7; TRBD2 aligns across 10 bases. Trimming cost V 0 bases and J 3 bases; bases outside gene matches: 3. The CDR3 has 15 amino acids. Per the germline V gene, CDR1 is SGDLS and CDR2 is YYNGEE.

The rearrangement links TRBV6-5 to TRBJ2-1, with 9 bases matching TRBD2. The CDR3 extends over 16 amino acids. The trim removed 2 bases at V and 8 bases at J, leaving 10 bases unmatched. From germline, CDR1 is MNHEY and CDR2 SVGAGI. The DNA of the CDR3 is TGTGCCAGCAGTTACCCCATCGCGGGAGGGAGGGATGAGCAGTTCTTC. Encoded protein: CASSYPIAGGRDEQFF.

This clone was counted only a few times. The rearrangement joins TRBV5-1 to TRBJ1-4, with D possibly being TRBD1 (6 bases). Germline V gives CDR1 SGHRS, CDR2 YFSETQ. Trimming left V 0 bases short and J 7 bases short, with 10 bases between. The CDR3 sequence is 14 residues long. The CDR3 sequence: CASSLDGGPEKLFF. In nucleotides, the CDR3 is TGCGCCAGCAGCTTGGATGGGGGCCCTGAAAAACTGTTTTTT. Drawing the rest from reference TRBV5-1 and TRBJ1-4, the complete variable domain is KAGVTQTPRYLIKTRGQQVTLSCSPISGHRSVSWYQQTPGQGLQFLFEYFSETQRNKGNFPGRFSGRQFSNSRSEMNVSTLELGDSALYLCASSLDGGPEKLFFGSGTQLSVL.

CDR3 bases: TGTGCCAGCGAGACAGGGGGCAAACCCTTCGGAGATACGCAGTATTTT. It codes for CASETGGKPFGDTQYF. The J gene is TRBJ2-3, the V gene TRBV7-2, with TRBD1 identical over 10 bases. With V trimmed by 8 bases and J by 5 bases, 13 bases remained unmatched. Looked up from germline, CDR1 is SGHTA and CDR2 is FQGNSA. The CDR3 length is 16 residues.

The J gene is TRBJ2-1, the V gene TRBV5-1, with 8 positions matching TRBD2. The CDR3 runs to 16 residues. Germline values: CDR1 SGHRS, CDR2 YFSETQ. Trimming cost V 5 bases and J 0 bases; bases outside gene matches: 7. Here the CDR3 reads CASRPAGGYSYNEQFF. DNA for the CDR3: TGCGCCAGCAGGCCCGCGGGGGGCTACTCCTACAATGAGCAGTTCTTC.

This clone was counted once. The chain joins TRBV27 to TRBJ1-6; D gene uncertain. The germline CDR1 and CDR2 sequences are MNHEY and SMNVEV (reference sequence). Trimming removed 6 bases from V and 7 bases from J, with 10 bases in between. This CDR3 contains 13 residues. The CDR3 bases are TGTGCCAGCAGGCTAGACGGGAATTCACCCCTCCACTTT. Protein: CASRLDGNSPLHF.

In this sample, this clone turned up once. This sequence joins TRBV30 and TRBJ2-7; TRBD1 agrees at 8 bases. V trimming: 3 bases; J trimming: 4 bases; junction bases outside the gene matches: 8. Germline V gene lookup returns CDR1 GTSNPN and CDR2 SVGIG (reference sequence). The CDR3 runs 14 residues. CDR3 DNA sequence: TGTGCCTGGAGCATCGGGACAGGTAGATACGAGCAGTACTTC. Translated: CAWSIGTGRYEQYF. Filled out from reference TRBV30 and TRBJ2-7, the complete variable domain reads SQTIHQWPATLVQPVGSPLSLECTVEGTSNPNLYWYRQAAGRGLQLLFYSVGIGQISSEVPQNLSASRPQDRQFILSSKKLLLSDSGFYLCAWSIGTGRYEQYFGPGTRLTVT.